These 2 T cell receptor beta chains were all obtained from the same sample, sequenced in a study of T cell responses to AZD1222 COVID-19 vaccine. The assay was immunoSEQ multiplex PCR, and TCRdb's table has in-frame clones only and misses some. This table holds 25,000 to 35,000 clones, around 90% found once. Sequencing used peripheral blood, obtained on day 0 of AZD1222 vaccination. The origin of the receptors is an adult in good health.

The chain joins TRBV5-1 to TRBJ2-7, with 12 bases identical to TRBD1. This CDR3 spans 16 amino acids. V lost 0 bases to trimming and J lost 7 bases; unmatched junction nucleotides: 8. Looked up from germline, CDR1 is SGHRS and CDR2 is YFSETQ. The CDR3 is CASSLAWDRGRGEQYF. The CDR3 DNA is TGCGCCAGCAGCTTGGCCTGGGACAGGGGGCGAGGGGAGCAGTACTTC.

The chain has TRBV5-1 and TRBJ2-5, with a possible D match to TRBD2 (5 bases). The germline gives CDR1 SGHRS, CDR2 YFSETQ. The CDR3 runs to 15 residues. V lost 0 bases to trimming and J lost 2 bases, with 11 bases between them. CDR3 sequence reads: CASSLARLTQETQYF. The CDR3 DNA follows: TGCGCCAGCAGCTTGGCCCGACTAACGCAAGAGACCCAGTACTTC.